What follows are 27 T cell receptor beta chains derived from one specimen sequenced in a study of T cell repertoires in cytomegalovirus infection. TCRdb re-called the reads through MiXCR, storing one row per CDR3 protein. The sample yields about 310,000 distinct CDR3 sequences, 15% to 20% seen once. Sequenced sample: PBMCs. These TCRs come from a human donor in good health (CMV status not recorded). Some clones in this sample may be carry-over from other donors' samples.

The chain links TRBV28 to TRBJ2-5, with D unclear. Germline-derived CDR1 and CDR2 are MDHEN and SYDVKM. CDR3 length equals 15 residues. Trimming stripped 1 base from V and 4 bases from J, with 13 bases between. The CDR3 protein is CASSLLGNGRETQYF. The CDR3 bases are TGTGCCAGCAGTTTATTGGGAAATGGTAGAGAGACCCAGTACTTC. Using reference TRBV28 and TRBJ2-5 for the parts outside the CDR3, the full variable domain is DVKVTQSSRYLVKRTGEKVFLECVQDMDHENMFWYRQDPGLGLRLIYFSYDVKMKEKGDIPEGYSVSREKKERFSLILESASTNQTSMYLCASSLLGNGRETQYFGPGTRLLVL.

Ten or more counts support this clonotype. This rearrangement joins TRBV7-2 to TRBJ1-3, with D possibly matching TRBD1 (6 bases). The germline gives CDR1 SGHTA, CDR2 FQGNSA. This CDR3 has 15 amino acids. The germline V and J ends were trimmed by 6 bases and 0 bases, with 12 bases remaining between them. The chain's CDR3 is CASSRQESSGNTIYF. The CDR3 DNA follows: TGTGCCAGCAGTCGACAGGAAAGCTCTGGAAACACCATATATTTT.

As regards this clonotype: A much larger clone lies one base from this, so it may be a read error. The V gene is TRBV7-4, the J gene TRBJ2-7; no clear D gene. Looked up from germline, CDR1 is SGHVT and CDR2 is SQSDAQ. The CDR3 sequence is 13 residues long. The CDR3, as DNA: TGTGCCAGCAGCTTAGGGGCCACCTACGAGCAGAACTTC. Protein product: CASSLGATYEQNF.

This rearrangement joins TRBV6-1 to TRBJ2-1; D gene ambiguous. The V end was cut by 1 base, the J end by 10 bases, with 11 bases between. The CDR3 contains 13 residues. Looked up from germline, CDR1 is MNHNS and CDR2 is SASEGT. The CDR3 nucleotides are TGTGCCAGCAGTGAAGTTGGCGAGACCGAGCAGTTCTTC. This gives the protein CASSEVGETEQFF.

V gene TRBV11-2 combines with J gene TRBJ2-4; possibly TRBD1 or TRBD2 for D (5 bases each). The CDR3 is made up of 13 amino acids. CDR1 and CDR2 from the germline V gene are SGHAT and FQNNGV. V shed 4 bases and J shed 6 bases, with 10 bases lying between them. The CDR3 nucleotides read TGTGCCAGCAGCTCAACGGGGCTAAACATTCAGTACTTC. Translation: CASSSTGLNIQYF. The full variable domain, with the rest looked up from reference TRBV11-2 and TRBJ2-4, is EAGVAQSPRYKIIEKRQSVAFWCNPISGHATLYWYQQILGQGPKLLIQFQNNGVVDDSQLPKDRFSAERLKGVDSTLKIQPAKLEDSAVYLCASSSTGLNIQYFGAGTRLSVL.

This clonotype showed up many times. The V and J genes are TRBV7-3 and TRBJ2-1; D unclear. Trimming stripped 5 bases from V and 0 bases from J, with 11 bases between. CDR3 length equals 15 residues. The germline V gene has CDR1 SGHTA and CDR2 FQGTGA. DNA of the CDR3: TGTGCCAGCAGCCCTCGGGCCTACTCCTACAATGAGCAGTTCTTC. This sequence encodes CASSPRAYSYNEQFF. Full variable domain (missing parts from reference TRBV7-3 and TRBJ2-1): GAGVSQTPSNKVTEKGKYVELRCDPISGHTALYWYRQSLGQGPEFLIYFQGTGAADDSGLPNDRFFAVRPEGSVSTLKIQRTERGDSAVYLCASSPRAYSYNEQFFGPGTRLTVL.

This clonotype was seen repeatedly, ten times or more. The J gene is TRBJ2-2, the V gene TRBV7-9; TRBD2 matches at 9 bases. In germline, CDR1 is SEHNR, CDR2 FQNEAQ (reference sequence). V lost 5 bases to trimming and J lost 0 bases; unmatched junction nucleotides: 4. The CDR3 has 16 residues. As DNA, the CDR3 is TGTGCCAGCAGCAAAGCGGGGGGCGCGAACACCGGGGAGCTGTTTTTT. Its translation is CASSKAGGANTGELFF. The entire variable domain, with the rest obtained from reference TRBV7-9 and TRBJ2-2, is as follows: DTGVSQNPRHKITKRGQNVTFRCDPISEHNRLYWYRQTLGQGPEFLTYFQNEAQLEKSRLLSDRFSAERPKGSFSTLEIQRTEQGDSAMYLCASSKAGGANTGELFFGEGSRLTVL.

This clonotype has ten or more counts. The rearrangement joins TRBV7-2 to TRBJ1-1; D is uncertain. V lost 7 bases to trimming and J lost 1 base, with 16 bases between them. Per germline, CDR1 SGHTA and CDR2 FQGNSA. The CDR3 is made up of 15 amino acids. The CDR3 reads CASTLQRTGNTEAFF. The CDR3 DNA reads TGTGCCAGCACCCTTCAGCGCACGGGGAACACTGAAGCTTTCTTT.

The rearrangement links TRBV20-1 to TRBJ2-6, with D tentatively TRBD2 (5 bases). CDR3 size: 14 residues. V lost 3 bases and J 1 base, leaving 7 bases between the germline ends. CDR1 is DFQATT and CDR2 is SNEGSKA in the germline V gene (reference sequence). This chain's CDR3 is CSASSGSGANVLTF. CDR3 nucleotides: TGCAGTGCTAGTTCGGGATCTGGGGCCAACGTCCTGACTTTC.

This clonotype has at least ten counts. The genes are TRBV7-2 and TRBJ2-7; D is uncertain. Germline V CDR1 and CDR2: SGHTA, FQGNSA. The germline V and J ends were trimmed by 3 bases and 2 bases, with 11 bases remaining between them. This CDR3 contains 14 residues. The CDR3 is CASSLGPTTYEQYF. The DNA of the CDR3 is TGTGCCAGCAGCTTGGGTCCTACCACCTACGAGCAGTACTTC.

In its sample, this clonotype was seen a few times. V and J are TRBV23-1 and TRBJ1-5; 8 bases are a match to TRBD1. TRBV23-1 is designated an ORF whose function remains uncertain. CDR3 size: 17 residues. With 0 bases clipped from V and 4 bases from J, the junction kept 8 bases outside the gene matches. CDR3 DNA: TGCGCCAGCAGTCAATCAAGGACGGGACAGGAAAATCAGCCCCAGCATTTT. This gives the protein CASSQSRTGQENQPQHF.

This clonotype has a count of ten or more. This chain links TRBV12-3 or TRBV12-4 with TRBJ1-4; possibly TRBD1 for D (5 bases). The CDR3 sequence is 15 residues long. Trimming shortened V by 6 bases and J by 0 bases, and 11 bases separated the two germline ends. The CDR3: CASSLRGATNEKLFF. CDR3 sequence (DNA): TGTGCCAGCAGCTTACGGGGCGCAACTAATGAAAAACTGTTTTTT.

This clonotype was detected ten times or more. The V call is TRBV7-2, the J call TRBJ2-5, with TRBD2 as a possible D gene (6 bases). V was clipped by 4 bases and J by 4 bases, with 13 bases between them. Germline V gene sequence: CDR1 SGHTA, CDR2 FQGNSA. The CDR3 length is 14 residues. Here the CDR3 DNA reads TGTGCCAGCAGCTCCACTAGCTGGGGAGAGACCCAGTACTTC. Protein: CASSSTSWGETQYF.

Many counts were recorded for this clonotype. CDR3 bases: TGTGCCAGCAGTCCCTTCACACCCATGGTCCCGGGACCATATGGCTACACCTTC. Protein product: CASSPFTPMVPGPYGYTF. The chain couples TRBV12-3 or TRBV12-4 to TRBJ1-2; the D gene is possibly TRBD1 (5 bases). Trimming shortened V by 5 bases and J by 5 bases, and 27 bases separated the two germline ends. The CDR3 is 18 amino acids.

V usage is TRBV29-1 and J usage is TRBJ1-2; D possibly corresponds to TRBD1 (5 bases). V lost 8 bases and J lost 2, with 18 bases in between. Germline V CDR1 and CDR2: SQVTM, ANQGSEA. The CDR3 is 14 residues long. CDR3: CSSTTGAGNYGYTF. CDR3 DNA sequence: TGCAGCAGTACGACTGGGGCAGGGAACTATGGCTACACCTTC.

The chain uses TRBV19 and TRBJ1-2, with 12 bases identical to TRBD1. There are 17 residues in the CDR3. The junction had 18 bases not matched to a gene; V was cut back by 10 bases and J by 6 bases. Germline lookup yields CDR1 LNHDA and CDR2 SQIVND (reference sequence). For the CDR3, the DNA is TGTGCCACCTCCAAACCGGGACAGGGGGCTCGGGTCGATGGCTACACCTTC. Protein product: CATSKPGQGARVDGYTF.

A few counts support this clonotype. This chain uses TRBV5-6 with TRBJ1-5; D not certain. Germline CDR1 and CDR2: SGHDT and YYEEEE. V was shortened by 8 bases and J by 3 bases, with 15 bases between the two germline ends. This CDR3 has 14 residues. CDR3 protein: CASQRGFANQPQHF. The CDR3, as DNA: TGTGCCAGTCAAAGAGGTTTCGCCAATCAGCCCCAGCATTTT.

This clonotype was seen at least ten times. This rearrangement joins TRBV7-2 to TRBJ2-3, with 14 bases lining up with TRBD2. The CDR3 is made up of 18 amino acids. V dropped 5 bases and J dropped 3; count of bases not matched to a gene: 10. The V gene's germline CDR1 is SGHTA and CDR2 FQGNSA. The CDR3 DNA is TGTGCCAGCAGCCCAAGTTCGAGGACTAGCGGGGGGACAGATACGCAGTATTTT. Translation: CASSPSSRTSGGTDTQYF.

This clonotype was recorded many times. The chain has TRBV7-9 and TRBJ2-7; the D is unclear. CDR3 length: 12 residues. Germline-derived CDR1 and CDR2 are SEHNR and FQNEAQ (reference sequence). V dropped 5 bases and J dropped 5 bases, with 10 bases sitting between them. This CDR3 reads CASSLHPHEQYF. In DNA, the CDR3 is TGTGCCAGCAGCCTCCACCCCCACGAGCAGTACTTC. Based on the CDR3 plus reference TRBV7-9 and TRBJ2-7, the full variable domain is DTGVSQNPRHKITKRGQNVTFRCDPISEHNRLYWYRQTLGQGPEFLTYFQNEAQLEKSRLLSDRFSAERPKGSFSTLEIQRTEQGDSAMYLCASSLHPHEQYFGPGTRLTVT.

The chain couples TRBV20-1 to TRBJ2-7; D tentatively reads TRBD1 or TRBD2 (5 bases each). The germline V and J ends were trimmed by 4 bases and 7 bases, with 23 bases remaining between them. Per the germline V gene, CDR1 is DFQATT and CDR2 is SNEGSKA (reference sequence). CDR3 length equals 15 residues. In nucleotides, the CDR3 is TGCAGTGCTAACCTTATCTTGAGGGGCTCGTGGGAGCAGTACTTC. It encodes CSANLILRGSWEQYF.

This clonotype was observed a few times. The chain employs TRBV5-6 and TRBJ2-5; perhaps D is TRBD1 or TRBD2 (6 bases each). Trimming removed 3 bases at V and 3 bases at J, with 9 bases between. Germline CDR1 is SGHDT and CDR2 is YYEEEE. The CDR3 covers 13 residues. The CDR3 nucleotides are TGTGCCAGCAGCTCGGGGGCAGAAGAGACCCAGTACTTC. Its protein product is CASSSGAEETQYF.

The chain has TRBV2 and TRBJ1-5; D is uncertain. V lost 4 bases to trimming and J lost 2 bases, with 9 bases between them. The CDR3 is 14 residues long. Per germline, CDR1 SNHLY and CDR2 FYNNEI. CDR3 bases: TGTGCCAGCAGTGGGGAACTTGGCAATCAGCCCCAGCATTTT. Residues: CASSGELGNQPQHF. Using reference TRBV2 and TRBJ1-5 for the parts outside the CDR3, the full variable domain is EPEVTQTPSHQVTQMGQEVILRCVPISNHLYFYWYRQILGQKVEFLVSFYNNEISEKSEIFDDQFSVERPDGSNFTLKIRSTKLEDSAMYFCASSGELGNQPQHFGDGTRLSIL.

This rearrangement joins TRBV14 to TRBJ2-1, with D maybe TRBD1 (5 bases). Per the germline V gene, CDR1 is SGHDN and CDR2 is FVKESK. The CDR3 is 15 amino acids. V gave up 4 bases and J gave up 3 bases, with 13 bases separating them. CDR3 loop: CASSLLGADYNEQFF. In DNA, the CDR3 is TGTGCCAGCAGCCTCTTAGGGGCGGACTACAATGAGCAGTTCTTC. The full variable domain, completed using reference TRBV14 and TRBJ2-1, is EAGVTQFPSHSVIEKGQTVTLRCDPISGHDNLYWYRRVMGKEIKFLLHFVKESKQDESGMPNNRFLAERTGGTYSTLKVQPAELEDSGVYFCASSLLGADYNEQFFGPGTRLTVL.

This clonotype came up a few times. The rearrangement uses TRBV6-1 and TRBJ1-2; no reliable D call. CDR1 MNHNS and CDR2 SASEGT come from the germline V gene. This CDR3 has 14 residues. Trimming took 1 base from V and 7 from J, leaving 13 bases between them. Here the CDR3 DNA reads TGTGCCAGCAGTGAAGTGGGCACTGCAGGTGGCTACACCTTC. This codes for CASSEVGTAGGYTF.

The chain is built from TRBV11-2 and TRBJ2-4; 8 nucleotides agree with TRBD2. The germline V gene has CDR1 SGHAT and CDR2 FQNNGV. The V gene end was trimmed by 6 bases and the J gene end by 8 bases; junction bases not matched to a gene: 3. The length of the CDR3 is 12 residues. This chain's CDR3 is CASRDGGDIQYF. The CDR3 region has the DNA TGTGCCAGCAGGGACGGGGGGGACATTCAGTACTTC.

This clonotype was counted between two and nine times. Here the CDR3 DNA reads TGTGCCAGCAGTTTATGGGGGACGACTGGGGCCAACGTCCTGACTTTC. As protein: CASSLWGTTGANVLTF. V gene TRBV28 combines with J gene TRBJ2-6; either TRBD1 or TRBD2 may fit D (5 bases each). The CDR3 runs 16 residues. The germline V gene has CDR1 MDHEN and CDR2 SYDVKM. Trimming removed 0 bases from V and 2 bases from J, with 8 bases in between.

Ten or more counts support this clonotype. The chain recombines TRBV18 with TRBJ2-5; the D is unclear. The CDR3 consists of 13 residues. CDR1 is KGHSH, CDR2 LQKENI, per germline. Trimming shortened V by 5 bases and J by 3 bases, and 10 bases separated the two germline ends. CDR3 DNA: TGTGCCAGCTCAACGACGAAGGAAGAGACCCAGTACTTC. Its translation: CASSTTKEETQYF.